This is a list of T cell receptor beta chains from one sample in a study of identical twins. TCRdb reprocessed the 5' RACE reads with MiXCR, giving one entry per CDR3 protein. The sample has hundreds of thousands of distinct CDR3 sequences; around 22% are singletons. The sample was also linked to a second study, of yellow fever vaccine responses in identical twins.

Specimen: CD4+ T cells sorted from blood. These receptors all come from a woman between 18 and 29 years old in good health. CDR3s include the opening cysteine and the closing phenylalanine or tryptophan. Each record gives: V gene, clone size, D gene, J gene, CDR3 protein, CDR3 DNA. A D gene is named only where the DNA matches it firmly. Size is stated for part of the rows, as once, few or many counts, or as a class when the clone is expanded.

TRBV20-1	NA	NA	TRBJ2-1	CSARDRDSVLF	TGCAGTGCTAGAGATCGTGACAGTGTCCTCTTC
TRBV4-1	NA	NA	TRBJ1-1	CASSQDRAGGAEAFF	TGCGCCAGCAGCCAAGATCGGGCAGGAGGCGCTGAAGCTTTCTTT
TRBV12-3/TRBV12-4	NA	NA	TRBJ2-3	CASSKGGDTDTQYF	TGTGCCAGCAGTAAGGGCGGGGACACAGATACGCAGTATTTT
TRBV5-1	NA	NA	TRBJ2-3	CASTGGKRSTDTQYF	TGCGCCAGCACCGGCGGGAAGCGGAGCACAGATACGCAGTATTTT
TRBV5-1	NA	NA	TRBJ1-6	CASSLDWEPRKLDSPLHF	TGCGCCAGCAGCTTGGACTGGGAACCCCGAAAACTAGATTCACCCCTCCACTTT
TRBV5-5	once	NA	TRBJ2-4	CASSLSKNIQYF	TGTGCCAGCAGCTTGTCCAAAAACATTCAGTACTTC
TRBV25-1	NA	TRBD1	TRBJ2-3	CASSEGDRGWVDTQYF	TGTGCCAGCAGTGAGGGTGACAGGGGATGGGTTGATACGCAGTATTTT
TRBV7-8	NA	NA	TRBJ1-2	CASSFGSGAEGYTF	TGTGCCAGCAGCTTCGGGTCGGGGGCTGAGGGCTACACCTTC
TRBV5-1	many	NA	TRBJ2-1	CASRSPGVAVNNEQFF	TGCGCCAGCAGATCCCCCGGGGTGGCGGTTAACAATGAGCAGTTCTTC
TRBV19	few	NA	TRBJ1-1	CASSIVRWGGLRNTEAFF	TGTGCCAGTAGTATAGTTCGGTGGGGTGGATTAAGGAACACTGAAGCTTTCTTT
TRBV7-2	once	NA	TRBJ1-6	CASSFLNSPLHF	TGTGCCAGCAGCTTCCTTAATTCACCCCTCCACTTT
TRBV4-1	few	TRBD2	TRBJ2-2	CASSLSLAGLNTGELFF	TGCGCCAGCAGCCTCTCCCTAGCGGGACTGAACACCGGGGAGCTGTTTTTT
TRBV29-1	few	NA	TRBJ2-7	CSVEGGGYEQYF	TGCAGCGTTGAAGGAGGCGGTTACGAGCAGTACTTC
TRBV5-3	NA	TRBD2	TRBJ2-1	CASGPGLAEDYNEQFF	TGTGCCAGCGGCCCCGGGCTAGCGGAAGACTACAATGAGCAGTTCTTC
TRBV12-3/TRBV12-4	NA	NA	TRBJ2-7	CASSSYGGRSYEQYF	TGTGCCAGCAGTTCCTATGGAGGGAGGTCCTACGAGCAGTACTTC
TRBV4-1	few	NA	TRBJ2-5	CASSQVPEETQYF	TGCGCCAGCAGCCAAGTACCTGAAGAGACCCAGTACTTC
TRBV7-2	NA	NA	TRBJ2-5	CASSLGAGVQETQYF	TGTGCCAGCAGCCTAGGGGCAGGAGTTCAAGAGACCCAGTACTTC
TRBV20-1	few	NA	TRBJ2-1	CSAGRDTVEQFF	TGCAGTGCTGGGCGCGACACGGTGGAGCAGTTCTTC
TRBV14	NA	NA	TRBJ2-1	CASSQEVTYNEQFF	TGTGCCAGCAGCCAAGAGGTAACCTACAATGAGCAGTTCTTC
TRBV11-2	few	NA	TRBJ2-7	CASSFSLGLTGSNEQYF	TGTGCCAGCAGCTTTAGTCTCGGTCTGACGGGTAGCAACGAGCAGTACTTC
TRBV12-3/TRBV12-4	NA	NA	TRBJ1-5	CASSKQGPLGNQPQHF	TGTGCCAGCAGCAAACAGGGCCCCCTTGGCAATCAGCCCCAGCATTTT
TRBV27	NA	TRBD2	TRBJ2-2	CASSLRRGANTGELFF	TGTGCCAGCAGTTTAAGGCGGGGGGCCAACACCGGGGAGCTGTTTTTT
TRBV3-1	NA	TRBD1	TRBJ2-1	CASSQELQGKGFF	TGTGCCAGCAGCCAGGAACTACAGGGGAAGGGGTTCTTC
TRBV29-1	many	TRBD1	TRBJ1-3	CSVRGDAGNTIYF	TGCAGCGTCAGGGGGGACGCTGGAAACACCATATATTTT
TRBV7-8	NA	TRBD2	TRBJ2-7	CASSLEPAGVGYEQYF	TGTGCCAGCAGCCTAGAACCAGCGGGAGTTGGCTACGAGCAGTACTTC
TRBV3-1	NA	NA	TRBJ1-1	CASSQGRQGKTEAFF	TGTGCCAGCAGCCAAGGGCGGCAGGGGAAAACTGAAGCTTTCTTT
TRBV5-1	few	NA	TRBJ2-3	CASSLALIGTDTQYF	TGCGCCAGCAGCTTGGCCCTTATCGGCACAGATACGCAGTATTTT
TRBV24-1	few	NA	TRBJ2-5	CATSDRTSGETQYF	TGTGCCACCAGTGATAGGACGTCCGGGGAGACCCAGTACTTC
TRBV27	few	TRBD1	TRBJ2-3	CASSLGWTGSTDTQYF	TGTGCCAGCAGTCTGGGATGGACAGGGAGTACAGATACGCAGTATTTT
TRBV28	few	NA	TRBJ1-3	CASSSGSFSGNTIYF	TGTGCCAGCAGTTCAGGGTCCTTCTCTGGAAACACCATATATTTT
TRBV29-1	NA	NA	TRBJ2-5	CSVYVGRKETQYF	TGCAGCGTTTATGTGGGTCGAAAAGAGACCCAGTACTTC
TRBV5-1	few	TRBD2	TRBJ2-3	CASSLRPSGGTDTQYF	TGCGCCAGCAGCTTGAGGCCTAGCGGGGGCACAGATACGCAGTATTTT
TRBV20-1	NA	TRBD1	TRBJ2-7	CSARAGTGGSEQYF	TGCAGTGCTAGGGCCGGTACAGGGGGGAGCGAGCAGTACTTC
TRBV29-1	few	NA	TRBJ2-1	CSVEKIGTGPYNEQFF	TGCAGCGTTGAAAAGATAGGAACAGGACCCTACAATGAGCAGTTCTTC
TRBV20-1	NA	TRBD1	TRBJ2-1	CSATTRDGQVGNEQFF	TGCAGTGCTACCACTAGGGATGGACAGGTTGGTAATGAGCAGTTCTTC
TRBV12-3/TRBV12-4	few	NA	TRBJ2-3	CASSFQWDGPLTDTQYF	TGTGCCAGCAGCTTTCAATGGGACGGCCCCCTTACAGATACGCAGTATTTT
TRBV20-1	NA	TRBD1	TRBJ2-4	CSARIGGQGNIQYF	TGCAGTGCTAGGATAGGGGGACAGGGGAACATTCAGTACTTC
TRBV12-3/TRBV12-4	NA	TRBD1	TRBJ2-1	CASSLDRVNNEQFF	TGTGCCAGCAGTTTGGACAGGGTAAACAATGAGCAGTTCTTC
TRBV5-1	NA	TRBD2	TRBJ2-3	CASKALAGAGPDTQYF	TGCGCCAGCAAGGCCTTAGCGGGAGCCGGCCCAGATACGCAGTATTTT
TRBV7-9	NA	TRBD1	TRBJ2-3	CASSTGTGWDTQYF	TGTGCCAGCAGCACCGGGACAGGGTGGGATACGCAGTATTTT
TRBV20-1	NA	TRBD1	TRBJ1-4	CSAYDRGSEKLFF	TGCAGTGCTTACGACAGGGGAAGTGAAAAACTGTTTTTT